A selection of T cell receptor beta chains follows, all from one sample in a study of blood T cell repertoires in COVID-19. Assay used: immunoSEQ multiplex PCR; TCRdb lists only in-frame clones, some missing. The sample consists of approximately 470,000 clones, around 90% of them appearing once. Input material: PBMCs or T cells enriched from blood (not recorded which). These receptors were collected from a woman between 18 and 29 years old who had recovered from COVID-19. The CDR3 runs from the conserved cysteine through the conserved F or W. Each record gives: J gene, clone size, D gene, V gene, CDR3 DNA, CDR3 protein. A D gene is named only where the DNA matches it firmly. Only some rows state a clone size, as once, few, many or a class for expanded clones.

j_gene: TRBJ2-2
abundance: -
d_gene: -
v_gene: TRBV6-5
CDR3nt: TGTGCCAGCAGTTACGAAGCGGGTCGGAATAACGGGGAGCTGTTTTTT
CDR3aa: CASSYEAGRNNGELFF

j_gene: TRBJ2-3
abundance: -
d_gene: TRBD2
v_gene: TRBV29-1
CDR3nt: TGCAGCGCCACTAGCGGCACAGATACGCAGTATTTT
CDR3aa: CSATSGTDTQYF

j_gene: TRBJ1-5
abundance: -
d_gene: -
v_gene: TRBV30
CDR3nt: TGTGCCTGGAGTGTAGGAGCGCAGGGCCTTAGCAATCAGCCCCAGCATTTT
CDR3aa: CAWSVGAQGLSNQPQHF

j_gene: TRBJ2-7
abundance: few
d_gene: TRBD1
v_gene: TRBV2
CDR3nt: TGTGCCAGCAGTTTCGGACAGGCAGGGTCCTACGAGCAGTACTTC
CDR3aa: CASSFGQAGSYEQYF

j_gene: TRBJ1-1
abundance: -
d_gene: TRBD1
v_gene: TRBV7-9
CDR3nt: TGTGCCAGCAGCTTAGGCTTATGGGACAGGGTATATTCGAGTACTGAAGCTTTCTTT
CDR3aa: CASSLGLWDRVYSSTEAFF

j_gene: TRBJ2-5
abundance: -
d_gene: TRBD2
v_gene: TRBV7-2
CDR3nt: TGTGCCAGCAGCTTGACTAGCGGGGGGGAAGAGACCCAGTACTTC
CDR3aa: CASSLTSGGEETQYF

j_gene: TRBJ2-1
abundance: -
d_gene: TRBD1
v_gene: TRBV10-1
CDR3nt: TGCGCCAGCAGTGGAGAGACAGGGACGGAAACCTACAATGAGCAGTTCTTC
CDR3aa: CASSGETGTETYNEQFF

j_gene: TRBJ1-2
abundance: -
d_gene: -
v_gene: TRBV30
CDR3nt: TGTGCCTGGAGTTCCGAGTGGGGAGGCGGCCCCTATGGCTACACCTTC
CDR3aa: CAWSSEWGGGPYGYTF

j_gene: TRBJ1-1
abundance: -
d_gene: -
v_gene: TRBV2
CDR3nt: TGTGCCAGCATTTGGGGAGAGAACACTGAAGCTTTCTTT
CDR3aa: CASIWGENTEAFF

j_gene: TRBJ1-3
abundance: -
d_gene: TRBD1
v_gene: TRBV30
CDR3nt: TGTGCCTGGCAGGGGGCTCCGGGAAACACCATATATTTT
CDR3aa: CAWQGAPGNTIYF

j_gene: TRBJ1-1
abundance: once
d_gene: -
v_gene: TRBV2
CDR3nt: TGTGCCAGCAGTGAAGGGTTGGGGGGTGCCACTGAAGCTTTCTTT
CDR3aa: CASSEGLGGATEAFF

j_gene: TRBJ1-4
abundance: -
d_gene: TRBD1
v_gene: TRBV15
CDR3nt: TGTGCCACCAGCCGAGGGACAGCCCGGGGAAAACTGTTTTTT
CDR3aa: CATSRGTARGKLFF

j_gene: TRBJ1-6
abundance: -
d_gene: TRBD1
v_gene: TRBV29-1
CDR3nt: TGCAGCGTTGAATGGGCAGGGGGGAGTTCACCCCTCCACTTT
CDR3aa: CSVEWAGGSSPLHF

j_gene: TRBJ1-5
abundance: -
d_gene: -
v_gene: TRBV30
CDR3nt: TGTGCCTGGAACAGGGCTTCGTTTCAGCCCCAGCATTTT
CDR3aa: CAWNRASFQPQHF

j_gene: TRBJ2-5
abundance: -
d_gene: -
v_gene: TRBV19
CDR3nt: TGTGCCAGTAGCGGCGGGGGCGGGGTATTTGAGGAGACCCAGTACTTC
CDR3aa: CASSGGGGVFEETQYF

j_gene: TRBJ2-5
abundance: -
d_gene: -
v_gene: TRBV5-5
CDR3nt: TGTGCCAGCAGCTTGGAACAGGGTGATCAAGAGACCCAGTACTTC
CDR3aa: CASSLEQGDQETQYF

j_gene: TRBJ1-1
abundance: -
d_gene: TRBD1
v_gene: TRBV2
CDR3nt: TGTGCCAGCAGCGCCGCAGGGGGTACCACTGAAGCTTTCTTT
CDR3aa: CASSAAGGTTEAFF

j_gene: TRBJ1-6
abundance: -
d_gene: TRBD1
v_gene: TRBV5-1
CDR3nt: TGCGCCAGCAGCTTGGGAGTTGGGACAGGGAATTCACCCCTCCACTTT
CDR3aa: CASSLGVGTGNSPLHF

j_gene: TRBJ2-1
abundance: -
d_gene: TRBD2
v_gene: TRBV7-3
CDR3nt: TGTGCCAGCAGCCGCAGCGGGGGGAGCTCCTACAATGAGCAGTTCTTC
CDR3aa: CASSRSGGSSYNEQFF

j_gene: TRBJ2-7
abundance: -
d_gene: -
v_gene: TRBV5-1
CDR3nt: TGCGCCAGCGGGGCTGCCAGCTCCTACGAGCAGTACTTC
CDR3aa: CASGAASSYEQYF

j_gene: TRBJ1-2
abundance: -
d_gene: -
v_gene: TRBV9
CDR3nt: TGTGCCAGCAGCGCTTTCGCGCTTAATAACTATGGCTACACCTTC
CDR3aa: CASSAFALNNYGYTF

j_gene: TRBJ2-3
abundance: -
d_gene: -
v_gene: TRBV5-1
CDR3nt: TGCGCCAGCAGCTGGGTGGCGGTGAGCACAGATACGCAGTATTTT
CDR3aa: CASSWVAVSTDTQYF

j_gene: TRBJ2-3
abundance: -
d_gene: TRBD2
v_gene: TRBV5-1
CDR3nt: TGCGCCAGCAGCCTAGGACTAGGGGAATCCACAGATACGCAGTATTTT
CDR3aa: CASSLGLGESTDTQYF

j_gene: TRBJ1-5
abundance: -
d_gene: -
v_gene: TRBV25-1
CDR3nt: TGTGCCAGCAGTGGGGAGTCTAGCAATCAGCCCCAGCATTTT
CDR3aa: CASSGESSNQPQHF

j_gene: TRBJ2-3
abundance: -
d_gene: -
v_gene: TRBV5-5
CDR3nt: TGTGCCAGCAGCTTTACGAGTCCAACAGTCGCCCCCCACGATACGCAGTATTTT
CDR3aa: CASSFTSPTVAPHDTQYF

j_gene: TRBJ2-3
abundance: -
d_gene: TRBD2
v_gene: TRBV10-1
CDR3nt: TGCGCCAGCACGGGACTAGCGGGAACGTGGGCCACAGATACGCAGTATTTT
CDR3aa: CASTGLAGTWATDTQYF

j_gene: TRBJ1-2
abundance: -
d_gene: -
v_gene: TRBV30
CDR3nt: TGTGCCTGGAGCCGAGATCGACAGGAAGGCTACACCTTC
CDR3aa: CAWSRDRQEGYTF

j_gene: TRBJ1-5
abundance: -
d_gene: -
v_gene: TRBV21-1
CDR3nt: -
CDR3aa: CASSKMGFGRGNQPQHF

j_gene: TRBJ2-5
abundance: once
d_gene: -
v_gene: TRBV28
CDR3nt: TGTGCCAGCAGTTCGGGGCAAGAGACCCAGTACTTC
CDR3aa: CASSSGQETQYF

j_gene: TRBJ1-2
abundance: -
d_gene: -
v_gene: TRBV15
CDR3nt: TGTGCCACCAGCAGAGGGGGCGGTAGCTATGGCTACACCTTC
CDR3aa: CATSRGGGSYGYTF

j_gene: TRBJ2-3
abundance: -
d_gene: TRBD2
v_gene: TRBV5-6
CDR3nt: TGTGCCAGCAGCTTGACGGCTAGCGGGGGAGCGGTAGATACGCAGTATTTT
CDR3aa: CASSLTASGGAVDTQYF

j_gene: TRBJ2-3
abundance: -
d_gene: -
v_gene: TRBV6-5
CDR3nt: TGTGCCAGCAGTTCAAGAGGGAATACGCAGTATTTT
CDR3aa: CASSSRGNTQYF

j_gene: TRBJ1-5
abundance: -
d_gene: -
v_gene: TRBV12-3/TRBV12-4
CDR3nt: TGTGCCAGCAGTTTAGTCAGTCGCCAGCCCCAGCATTTT
CDR3aa: CASSLVSRQPQHF

j_gene: TRBJ1-2
abundance: once
d_gene: -
v_gene: TRBV7-9
CDR3nt: TGTGCCAGCAGCTTACGGCTCGGGGGAGGTGACTATGGCTACACCTTC
CDR3aa: CASSLRLGGGDYGYTF

j_gene: TRBJ2-1
abundance: -
d_gene: -
v_gene: TRBV6-5
CDR3nt: TGTGCCAGCACCATTACCCGGGACTCCATCAATGAGCAGTTCTTC
CDR3aa: CASTITRDSINEQFF

j_gene: TRBJ1-4
abundance: -
d_gene: -
v_gene: TRBV6-6
CDR3nt: TGTGCCAGCAGTCCCGGTGGTTCAACTAATGAAAAACTGTTTTTT
CDR3aa: CASSPGGSTNEKLFF

j_gene: TRBJ1-6
abundance: -
d_gene: TRBD1
v_gene: TRBV12-5
CDR3nt: TGTGCTAGTGGTCGTGGGGACAGCCCGAATTCACCCCTCCACTTT
CDR3aa: CASGRGDSPNSPLHF

j_gene: TRBJ2-1
abundance: -
d_gene: -
v_gene: TRBV4-1
CDR3nt: TGCGCCAGCAGCCAAGCCGGTCTACCCGCGGATGAGCAGTTCTTC
CDR3aa: CASSQAGLPADEQFF

j_gene: TRBJ1-2
abundance: -
d_gene: TRBD1
v_gene: TRBV30
CDR3nt: TGTGCTTTGGACAGGGAAGGGCTGGGCTATGGCTACACCTTC
CDR3aa: CALDREGLGYGYTF

j_gene: TRBJ1-1
abundance: once
d_gene: -
v_gene: TRBV5-4
CDR3nt: TGTGCCAGCAGCCCGGATCCGCGGGGCACTGAAGCTTTCTTT
CDR3aa: CASSPDPRGTEAFF

j_gene: TRBJ2-1
abundance: -
d_gene: TRBD1
v_gene: TRBV7-2
CDR3nt: TGTGCCAGCAGTTCCACCGGGACAGGGTACAATGAGCAGTTCTTC
CDR3aa: CASSSTGTGYNEQFF

j_gene: TRBJ2-1
abundance: -
d_gene: TRBD1
v_gene: TRBV7-9
CDR3nt: TGTGCCAGCAGCCCAGACAGGGGGATCGTCGACAATGAGCAGTTCTTC
CDR3aa: CASSPDRGIVDNEQFF

j_gene: TRBJ1-2
abundance: -
d_gene: -
v_gene: TRBV6-2/TRBV6-3
CDR3nt: TGTGCCAGCAGCCAACAGGCCTATGGCTACACCTTC
CDR3aa: CASSQQAYGYTF

j_gene: TRBJ1-6
abundance: -
d_gene: TRBD1
v_gene: TRBV27
CDR3nt: TGTGCCAGCGGTGGGACAGGCCTTTGGGTTGGAAATTCACCCCTCCACTTT
CDR3aa: CASGGTGLWVGNSPLHF

j_gene: TRBJ1-1
abundance: -
d_gene: -
v_gene: TRBV9
CDR3nt: TGTGCCAGCAGCGTAGGGGGGAGGAGGCGAGCTTTCTTT
CDR3aa: CASSVGGRRRAFF

j_gene: TRBJ2-1
abundance: -
d_gene: -
v_gene: TRBV7-2
CDR3nt: TGTGCCAGCAGCTTAGACCAGGTGATCTCCTACAATGAGCAGTTCTTC
CDR3aa: CASSLDQVISYNEQFF

j_gene: TRBJ1-1
abundance: -
d_gene: -
v_gene: TRBV30
CDR3nt: TGTGCCTGGAGAAGCGGGACACCTTTTTCAAACACTGAAGCTTTCTTT
CDR3aa: CAWRSGTPFSNTEAFF

j_gene: TRBJ1-1
abundance: -
d_gene: TRBD1
v_gene: TRBV11-2
CDR3nt: TGTGCCAGCAGCCAGGACAGGGGGCTTGAAGCTTTCTTT
CDR3aa: CASSQDRGLEAFF

j_gene: TRBJ1-5
abundance: -
d_gene: -
v_gene: TRBV28
CDR3nt: TGTGCCAGCAGTTTTCGTGGTCTCGGGGTTGGAGGCGTTCGGCCCCAGCATTTT
CDR3aa: CASSFRGLGVGGVRPQHF

j_gene: TRBJ2-5
abundance: -
d_gene: -
v_gene: TRBV5-1
CDR3nt: TGCGCCAGCAAACCGGAGCCCCAAAAAGAGACCCAGTACTTC
CDR3aa: CASKPEPQKETQYF

j_gene: TRBJ2-7
abundance: -
d_gene: TRBD2
v_gene: TRBV6-6
CDR3nt: TGTGCCAGCAGTTTAAGGCGGCCTAGCGGGGGTCACGAGCAGTACTTC
CDR3aa: CASSLRRPSGGHEQYF

j_gene: TRBJ2-1
abundance: -
d_gene: -
v_gene: TRBV5-1
CDR3nt: TGCGCCAGCAGCAGCACTACCCCTAGGCGGAATGAGCAGTTCTTC
CDR3aa: CASSSTTPRRNEQFF

j_gene: TRBJ2-5
abundance: -
d_gene: -
v_gene: TRBV3-1/TRBV3-2
CDR3nt: TGTGCCAGCAGCCTACTAAGAAGCCTTGTGGAGACCCAGTACTTC
CDR3aa: CASSLLRSLVETQYF

j_gene: TRBJ1-3
abundance: -
d_gene: -
v_gene: TRBV18
CDR3nt: TGTGCCAGCTCACAGTTACCGACAGACCGCTCTGGAAACACCATATATTTT
CDR3aa: CASSQLPTDRSGNTIYF

j_gene: TRBJ2-3
abundance: -
d_gene: TRBD2
v_gene: TRBV7-9
CDR3nt: TGTGCCAGCAGCTTAGATCTAGCGGGCACAGATACGCAGTATTTT
CDR3aa: CASSLDLAGTDTQYF

j_gene: TRBJ2-3
abundance: -
d_gene: TRBD2
v_gene: TRBV4-1
CDR3nt: TGCGCCAGCAGCCAAGATGCGGGACTAGACGCAGATACGCAGTATTTT
CDR3aa: CASSQDAGLDADTQYF